Listed here are 10 T cell receptor beta chains from one sample, sequenced in a study of CD8+CD57+ T cells in acquired aplastic anemia. It was genomic DNA that served as the template for profiling TCR beta VDJ and CDR3. TCRdb re-called the reads through MiXCR, storing one row per CDR3 protein. Of about 150,000 distinct CDR3 sequences in the sample, less than 60% were seen once. CD8+CD57+ cell expansion had been shown by flow cytometry in patients chosen for sequencing. Sequencing was done on a sample of sorted CD4+, CD8+, or CD8+CD57+ T cells (not recorded which) from PBMCs. The source is a human donor with aplastic anemia.

This clonotype was picked up many times. V and J are TRBV7-8 and TRBJ2-2; the D call may be TRBD1 or TRBD2 (6 bases each). This CDR3 has 14 amino acids. The germline V gene has CDR1 SGHVS and CDR2 FQNEAQ. Trimming removed 3 bases at V and 6 bases at J, with 11 bases between. The CDR3 region is CASSFAEGAGELFF. DNA of the CDR3: TGTGCCAGCAGCTTCGCGGAGGGGGCCGGGGAGCTGTTTTTT. The full variable domain, rest sourced from reference TRBV7-8 and TRBJ2-2, is GAGVSQSPRYKVAKRGQDVALRCDPISGHVSLFWYQQALGQGPEFLTYFQNEAQLDKSGLPSDRFFAERPEGSVSTLKIQRTQQEDSAVYLCASSFAEGAGELFFGEGSRLTVL.

This clonotype appeared once. The genes are TRBV19 and TRBJ2-7; TRBD2 is a possible D gene (5 bases). CDR1 LNHDA and CDR2 SQIVND come from the germline V gene (reference sequence). V shed 4 bases and J shed 3 bases, with 13 bases lying between them. The CDR3 extends over 14 amino acids. The CDR3 DNA is TGTGCCAGTAGTACCCCGGAGGCCGACTACGAGCAGTACTTC. Protein product: CASSTPEADYEQYF.

At least ten counts were recorded for this clonotype. The chain joins TRBV11-2 to TRBJ1-1; D is uncertain. CDR1 and CDR2 from the germline V gene are SGHAT and FQNNGV. The CDR3 has 14 residues. V was trimmed by 4 bases and J by 6 bases, leaving 15 bases between them. CDR3 sequence reads: CASSSEQLDAEAFF. The CDR3, as DNA: TGTGCCAGCAGCTCAGAACAGTTGGATGCTGAAGCTTTCTTT.

This clonotype was counted a few times. This chain links TRBV10-1 with TRBJ1-1; no reliable D call. The CDR3 loop spans 14 amino acids. Trimming left V 3 bases short and J 4 bases short, with 12 bases between. The germline V gene has CDR1 WNHNN and CDR2 SYGVQD (reference sequence). The CDR3 nucleotides are TGCGCCAGCAGTGAAACGTCTTTGAGCACTGAAGCTTTCTTT. It codes for CASSETSLSTEAFF.

The V and J genes are TRBV25-1 and TRBJ1-2; TRBD1 matches at 9 bases. J was trimmed by 5 bases and V by 7 bases; bases with no gene match: 8. The germline V gene has CDR1 MGHDK and CDR2 SYGVNS. This CDR3 has 14 amino acids. The CDR3, as DNA: TGTGCCAGCAAACCCCGGGACAGGGTTTATGGCTACACCTTC. Protein: CASKPRDRVYGYTF.

About this clonotype itself: A much larger clone lies a single base off, so this may be a read error. The CDR3, as DNA: TGTGCCAGCAGTTGGACAACCTTCAATGAGCAGTTCTTC. Translation: CASSWTTFNEQFF. The J gene is TRBJ2-1, the V gene TRBV6-5; maybe TRBD1 (5 bases). Germline CDR1 MNHEY, CDR2 SVGAGI. The V end lost 4 bases, the J end lost 6 bases, and 10 bases lay between the germline ends. The length of the CDR3 is 13 residues.

The CDR3: CASSPPGKETQYF. The CDR3 region has the DNA TGTGCCAGTAGCCCTCCGGGGAAGGAGACCCAGTACTTC. This chain uses TRBV19 with TRBJ2-5; D perhaps matches TRBD2 (5 bases). V lost 6 bases to trimming and J lost 5 bases, with 13 bases between them. The CDR3 spans 13 residues. Germline loops: CDR1 LNHDA, CDR2 SQIVND (reference sequence).

The chain is built from TRBV20-1 and TRBJ2-1; D is perhaps TRBD2 (6 bases). The CDR3 covers 16 residues. Germline V gene data show CDR1 as DFQATT and CDR2 as SNEGSKA (reference sequence). V was clipped by 2 bases and J by 1 base, with 15 bases between them. For the CDR3, the DNA is TGCAGTGCTAGAAGTCGGGAGTTCACTTCCTACAATGAGCAGTTCTTC. Translation gives CSARSREFTSYNEQFF.

In its sample, this clonotype was seen once. The chain links TRBV11-2 to TRBJ2-1; 7 bases fit TRBD1. Germline CDR1 is SGHAT and CDR2 is FQNNGV. V dropped 0 bases and J dropped 7; count of bases not matched to a gene: 6. This CDR3 is built from 15 residues. The CDR3 sequence is CASSLEQGPANEQFF. The CDR3 nucleotides are TGTGCCAGCAGCTTAGAACAGGGGCCCGCAAATGAGCAGTTCTTC.

This clonotype occurred once. CDR3 DNA: TGTGCCAGTAGTATCGGGACTCACTCTGGAAACACCATATATTTT. It is translated as CASSIGTHSGNTIYF. The chain couples TRBV19 to TRBJ1-3; a possible D gene is TRBD1 (5 bases). The CDR3 consists of 15 residues. V was pared by 3 bases and J by 0 bases, with 9 bases between. The germline V gene encodes CDR1 LNHDA and CDR2 SQIVND (reference sequence).